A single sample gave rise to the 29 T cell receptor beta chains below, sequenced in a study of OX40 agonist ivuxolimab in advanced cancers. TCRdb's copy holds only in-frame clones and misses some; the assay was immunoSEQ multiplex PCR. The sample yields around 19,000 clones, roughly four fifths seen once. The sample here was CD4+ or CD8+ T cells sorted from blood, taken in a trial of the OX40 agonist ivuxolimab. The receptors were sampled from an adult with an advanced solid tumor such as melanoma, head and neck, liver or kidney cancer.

CDR3: CASSLALYEQYF. The CDR3 nucleotides read TGTGCCAGCAGCTTGGCGTTGTACGAGCAGTACTTC. The chain joins TRBV5-4 to TRBJ2-7; unclear D gene. V shed 0 bases and J shed 4 bases, with 5 bases lying between them. Looked up from germline, CDR1 is SGHNT and CDR2 is YYREEE (reference sequence). CDR3 length: 12 amino acids.

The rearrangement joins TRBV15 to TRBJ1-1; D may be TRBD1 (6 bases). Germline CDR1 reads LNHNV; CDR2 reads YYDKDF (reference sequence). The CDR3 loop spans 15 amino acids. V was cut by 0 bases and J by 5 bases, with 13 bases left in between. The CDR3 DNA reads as TGTGCCACCAGCAGAGATGTGGGGGGCAATACTGAAGCTTTCTTT. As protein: CATSRDVGGNTEAFF.

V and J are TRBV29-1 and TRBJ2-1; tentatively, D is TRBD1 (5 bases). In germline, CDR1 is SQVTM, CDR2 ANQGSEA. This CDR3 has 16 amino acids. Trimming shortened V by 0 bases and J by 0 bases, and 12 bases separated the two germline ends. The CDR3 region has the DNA TGCAGCGTTGAAGATTTGGACACCGTCTCCTACAATGAGCAGTTCTTC. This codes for CSVEDLDTVSYNEQFF.

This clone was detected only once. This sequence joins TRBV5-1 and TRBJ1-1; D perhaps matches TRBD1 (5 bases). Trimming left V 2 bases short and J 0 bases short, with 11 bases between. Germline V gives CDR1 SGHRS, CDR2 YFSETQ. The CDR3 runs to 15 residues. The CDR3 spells CASSFSEGLNTEAFF. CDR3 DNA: TGCGCCAGCAGCTTTTCGGAGGGACTGAACACTGAAGCTTTCTTT.

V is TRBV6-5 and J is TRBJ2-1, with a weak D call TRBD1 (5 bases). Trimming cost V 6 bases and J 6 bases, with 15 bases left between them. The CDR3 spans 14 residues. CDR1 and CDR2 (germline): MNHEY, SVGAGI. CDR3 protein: CASSPGHNSNEQFF. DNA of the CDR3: TGTGCCAGCAGCCCCGGACATAACTCCAATGAGCAGTTCTTC.

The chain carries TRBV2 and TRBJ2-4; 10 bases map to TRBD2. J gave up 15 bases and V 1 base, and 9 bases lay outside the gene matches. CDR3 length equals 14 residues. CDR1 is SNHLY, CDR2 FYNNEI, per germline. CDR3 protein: CASSEGTSGAGWYF. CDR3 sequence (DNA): TGTGCCAGCAGTGAAGGGACTAGCGGCGCTGGTTGGTACTTC.

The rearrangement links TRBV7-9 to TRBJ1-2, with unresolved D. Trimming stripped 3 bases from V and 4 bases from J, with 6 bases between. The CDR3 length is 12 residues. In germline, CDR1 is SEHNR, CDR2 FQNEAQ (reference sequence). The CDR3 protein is CASSLGGYGYTF. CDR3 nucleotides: TGTGCCAGCAGCTTGGGCGGCTATGGCTACACCTTC.

The CDR3 reads CASSQTPAGTYEQYF. CDR3 coding DNA: TGTGCCAGCAGCCAAACCCCGGCAGGAACCTACGAGCAGTACTTC. The chain couples TRBV28 to TRBJ2-7; D is uncertain. V lost 6 bases and J 2 bases, leaving 17 bases between the germline ends. CDR1 is MDHEN, CDR2 SYDVKM, per germline. This CDR3 comprises 15 residues.

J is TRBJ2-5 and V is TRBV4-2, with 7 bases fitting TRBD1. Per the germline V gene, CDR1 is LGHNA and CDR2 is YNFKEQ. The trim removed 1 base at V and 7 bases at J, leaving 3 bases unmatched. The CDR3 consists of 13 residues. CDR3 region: CASSQVAGGTQYF. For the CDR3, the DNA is TGTGCCAGCAGCCAAGTGGCAGGGGGGACCCAGTACTTC.

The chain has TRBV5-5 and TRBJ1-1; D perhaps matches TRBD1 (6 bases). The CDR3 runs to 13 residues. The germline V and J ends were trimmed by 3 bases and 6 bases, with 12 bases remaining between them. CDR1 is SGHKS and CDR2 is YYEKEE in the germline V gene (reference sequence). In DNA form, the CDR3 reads TGTGCCAGCAGCTGGGCCAGGGGCTCTGAAGCTTTCTTT. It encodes CASSWARGSEAFF.

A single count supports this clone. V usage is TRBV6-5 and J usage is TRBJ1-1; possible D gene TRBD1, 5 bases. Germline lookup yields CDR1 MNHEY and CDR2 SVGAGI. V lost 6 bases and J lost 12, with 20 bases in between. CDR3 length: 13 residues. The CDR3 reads CASRGEGPFLSFF. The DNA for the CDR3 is TGTGCCAGCAGAGGGGAGGGGCCCTTCTTGTCTTTCTTT.

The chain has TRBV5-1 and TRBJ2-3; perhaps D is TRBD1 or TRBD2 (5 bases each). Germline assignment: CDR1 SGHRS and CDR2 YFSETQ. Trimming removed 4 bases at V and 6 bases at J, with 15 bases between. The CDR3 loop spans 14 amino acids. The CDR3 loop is CASSPGPGPDTQYF. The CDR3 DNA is TGCGCCAGCAGCCCGGGACCAGGGCCTGATACGCAGTATTTT.

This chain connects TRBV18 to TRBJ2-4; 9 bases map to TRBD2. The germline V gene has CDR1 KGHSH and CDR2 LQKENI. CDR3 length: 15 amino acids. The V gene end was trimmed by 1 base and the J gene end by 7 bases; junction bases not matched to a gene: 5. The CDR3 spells CASSPLSGRSNIQYF. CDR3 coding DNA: TGTGCCAGCTCACCACTGAGCGGGAGGTCGAACATTCAGTACTTC. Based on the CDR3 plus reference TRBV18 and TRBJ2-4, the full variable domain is NAGVMQNPRHLVRRRGQEARLRCSPMKGHSHVYWYRQLPEEGLKFMVYLQKENIIDESGMPKERFSAEFPKEGPSILRIQQVVRGDSAAYFCASSPLSGRSNIQYFGAGTRLSVL.

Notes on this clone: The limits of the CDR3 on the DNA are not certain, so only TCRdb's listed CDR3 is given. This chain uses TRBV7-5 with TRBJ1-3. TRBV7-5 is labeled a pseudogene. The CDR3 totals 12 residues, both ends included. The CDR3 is CAKVGTGNTIYF.

Written as DNA, the CDR3 is TGTGCCAGCAGTGTAACAGGGACTGGGGCCAACGTCCTGACTTTC. It encodes CASSVTGTGANVLTF. The chain recombines TRBV28 with TRBJ2-6; tentative D call: TRBD1 (6 bases). Germline loops: CDR1 MDHEN, CDR2 SYDVKM. Between the trimmed V and J ends, which lost 5 bases and 2 bases, there was a span of 10 bases. This CDR3 spans 15 amino acids.

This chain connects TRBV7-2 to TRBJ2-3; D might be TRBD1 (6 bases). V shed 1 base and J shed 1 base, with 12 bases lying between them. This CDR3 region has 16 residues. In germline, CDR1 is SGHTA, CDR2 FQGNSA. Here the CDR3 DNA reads TGTGCCAGCAGCTTAGGGGCAGGGGTCGGCACAGATACGCAGTATTTT. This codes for CASSLGAGVGTDTQYF.

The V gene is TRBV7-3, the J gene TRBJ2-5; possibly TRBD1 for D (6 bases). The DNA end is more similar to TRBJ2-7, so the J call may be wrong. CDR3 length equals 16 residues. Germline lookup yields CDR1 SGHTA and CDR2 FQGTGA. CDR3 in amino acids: CASSAQGGEGTYEQYF. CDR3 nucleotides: TGTGCCAGCAGCGCACAGGGTGGAGAGGGAACCTACGAGCAGTACTTC.

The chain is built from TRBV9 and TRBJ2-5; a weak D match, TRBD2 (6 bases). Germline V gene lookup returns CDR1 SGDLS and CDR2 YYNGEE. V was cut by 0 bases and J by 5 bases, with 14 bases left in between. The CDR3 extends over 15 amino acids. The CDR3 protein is CASSVGATGRETQYF. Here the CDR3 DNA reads TGTGCCAGCAGCGTAGGGGCCACGGGGAGGGAGACCCAGTACTTC.

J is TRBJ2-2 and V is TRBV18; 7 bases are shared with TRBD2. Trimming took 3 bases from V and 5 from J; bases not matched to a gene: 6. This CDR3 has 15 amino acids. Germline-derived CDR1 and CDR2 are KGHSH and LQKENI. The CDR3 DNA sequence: TGTGCCAGCTCACCGGCTAGCGGAGGGACCGGGGAGCTGTTTTTT. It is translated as CASSPASGGTGELFF.

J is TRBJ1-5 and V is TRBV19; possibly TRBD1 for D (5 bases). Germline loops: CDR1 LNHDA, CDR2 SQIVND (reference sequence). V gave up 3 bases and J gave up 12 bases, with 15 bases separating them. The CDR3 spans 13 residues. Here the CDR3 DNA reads TGTGCCAGTAGTATCGGTCCGGGACGGAACCAGCATTTT. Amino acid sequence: CASSIGPGRNQHF.

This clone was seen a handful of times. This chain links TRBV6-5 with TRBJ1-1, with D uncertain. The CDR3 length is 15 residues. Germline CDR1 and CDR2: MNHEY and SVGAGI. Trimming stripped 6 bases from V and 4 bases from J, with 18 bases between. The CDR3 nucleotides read TGTGCCAGCAGCTTTGCCCGCGGGGAAGGCACTGAAGCTTTCTTT. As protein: CASSFARGEGTEAFF.

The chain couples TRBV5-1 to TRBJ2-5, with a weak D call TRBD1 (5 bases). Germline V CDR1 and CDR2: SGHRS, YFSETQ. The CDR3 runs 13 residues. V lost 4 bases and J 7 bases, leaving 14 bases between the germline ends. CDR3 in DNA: TGCGCCAGCAGCCAAGTTTCAACAGGGACCCAGTACTTC. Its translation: CASSQVSTGTQYF.

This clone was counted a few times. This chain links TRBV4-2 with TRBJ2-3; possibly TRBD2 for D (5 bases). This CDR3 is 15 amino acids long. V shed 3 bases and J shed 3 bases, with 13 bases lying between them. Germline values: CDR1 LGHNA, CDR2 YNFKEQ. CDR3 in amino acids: CASSQKRSETDTQYF. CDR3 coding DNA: TGTGCCAGCAGCCAGAAACGTAGCGAAACAGATACGCAGTATTTT.

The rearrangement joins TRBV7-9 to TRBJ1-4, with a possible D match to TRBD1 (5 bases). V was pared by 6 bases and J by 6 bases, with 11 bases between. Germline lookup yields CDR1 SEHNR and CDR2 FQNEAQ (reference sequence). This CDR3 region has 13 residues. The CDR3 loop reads CASRPGTDEKLFF. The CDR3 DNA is TGTGCCAGCAGACCCGGGACGGATGAAAAACTGTTTTTT. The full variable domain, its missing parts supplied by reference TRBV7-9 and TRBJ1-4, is DTGVSQNPRHKITKRGQNVTFRCDPISEHNRLYWYRQTLGQGPEFLTYFQNEAQLEKSRLLSDRFSAERPKGSFSTLEIQRTEQGDSAMYLCASRPGTDEKLFFGSGTQLSVL.

CDR3 bases: TGTGCCAGCAGTAATGTAGCGGGAGTGGGGTCGCCCGGGGAGCTGTTTTTT. Amino acids: CASSNVAGVGSPGELFF. This chain uses TRBV28 with TRBJ2-2; TRBD2 agrees at 9 bases. J gave up 6 bases and V 5 bases, and 13 bases lay outside the gene matches. Per the germline V gene, CDR1 is MDHEN and CDR2 is SYDVKM. This CDR3 comprises 17 residues.

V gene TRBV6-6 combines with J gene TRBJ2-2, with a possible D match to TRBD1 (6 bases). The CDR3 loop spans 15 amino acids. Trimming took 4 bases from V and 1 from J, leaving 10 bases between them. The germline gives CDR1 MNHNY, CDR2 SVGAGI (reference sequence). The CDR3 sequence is CASSWDIWNTGELFF. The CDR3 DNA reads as TGTGCCAGCAGTTGGGACATCTGGAACACCGGGGAGCTGTTTTTT.

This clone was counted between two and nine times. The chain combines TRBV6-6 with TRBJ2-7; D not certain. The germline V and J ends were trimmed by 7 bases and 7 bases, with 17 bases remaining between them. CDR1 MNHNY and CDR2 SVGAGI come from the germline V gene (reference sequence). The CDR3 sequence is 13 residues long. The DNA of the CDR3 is TGTGCCAGCATCTTCGGCCCCCTGCGAGAGCAGTACTTC. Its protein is CASIFGPLREQYF.

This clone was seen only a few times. CDR3 coding DNA: TGTGCCAGCAGCGCGAGGGGGACCAATCAGCCCCAGCATTTT. As protein: CASSARGTNQPQHF. J is TRBJ1-5 and V is TRBV7-2, with D perhaps matching TRBD1 (6 bases). Trimming shortened V by 5 bases and J by 3 bases, and 11 bases separated the two germline ends. Germline lookup yields CDR1 SGHTA and CDR2 FQGNSA. CDR3 length equals 14 residues.

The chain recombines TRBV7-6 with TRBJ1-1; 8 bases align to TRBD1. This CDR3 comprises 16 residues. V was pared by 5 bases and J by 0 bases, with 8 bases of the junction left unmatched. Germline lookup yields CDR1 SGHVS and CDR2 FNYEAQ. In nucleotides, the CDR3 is TGTGCCAGCAGCGAGGCCGGGACAGGAATGAACACTGAAGCTTTCTTT. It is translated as CASSEAGTGMNTEAFF. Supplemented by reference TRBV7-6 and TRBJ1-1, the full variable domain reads GAGVSQSPRYKVTKRGQDVALRCDPISGHVSLYWYRQALGQGPEFLTYFNYEAQQDKSGLPNDRFSAERPEGSISTLTIQRTEQRDSAMYRCASSEAGTGMNTEAFFGQGTRLTVV.